The rows below give T cell receptor beta chains drawn from one sample of a study of T cells in Graves' hyperthyroidism and ophthalmopathy. One entry per CDR3 protein results from TCRdb running MiXCR on the multiplex PCR reads. Of 700,000 to 850,000 distinct CDR3 sequences listed, approximately 36% are singletons. The sequencing input was blood. The receptors shown here come from a woman aged 40 to 50 with Graves' hyperthyroidism. The CDR3 runs from the conserved cysteine through the conserved F or W. D genes are given only for firm matches. Clone size is given for some rows only: seen once, a few or many times, or a class if the clone is expanded.

CDR3 protein: CASRKTAGSGANVLTF
CDR3 DNA: TGTGCCAGCAGGAAAACGGCAGGGTCTGGGGCCAACGTCCTGACTTTC
D gene: .
V gene: TRBV12-3/TRBV12-4
J gene: TRBJ2-6
clone size: .

CDR3 protein: CASSYVFSRDGRAAFF
CDR3 DNA: TGTGCCAGCAGTTACGTTTTTAGCCGGGACGGAAGGGCAGCTTTCTTT
D gene: .
V gene: TRBV6-5
J gene: TRBJ1-1
clone size: .

CDR3 protein: CASSQVTDSWEQYF
CDR3 DNA: TGTGCCAGCAGCCAAGTTACTGACAGTTGGGAGCAGTACTTC
D gene: .
V gene: TRBV13
J gene: TRBJ2-7
clone size: .

CDR3 protein: CASNIGASPGEKLFF
CDR3 DNA: TGTGCCAGCAACATAGGGGCCTCTCCCGGAGAAAAACTGTTTTTT
D gene: .
V gene: TRBV7-9
J gene: TRBJ1-4
clone size: .

CDR3 protein: CASDVPTHVRIGRSTGELFF
CDR3 DNA: TGTGCCAGCGACGTCCCAACCCATGTCCGGATAGGTCGCTCCACCGGGGAGCTGTTTTTT
D gene: .
V gene: TRBV7-2
J gene: TRBJ2-2
clone size: few

CDR3 protein: CASERDRETQYF
CDR3 DNA: TGTGCCAGTGAGCGGGATCGGGAGACCCAGTACTTC
D gene: TRBD2
V gene: TRBV28
J gene: TRBJ2-5
clone size: few

CDR3 protein: CASSLEDRDYF
CDR3 DNA: TGTGCCAGCAGCTTAGAGGACAGGGACTACTTC
D gene: TRBD1
V gene: TRBV7-9
J gene: TRBJ2-7
clone size: once

CDR3 protein: CATSARASYSTDTQYF
CDR3 DNA: TGTGCCACCAGTGCTCGAGCATCCTATAGCACAGATACGCAGTATTTT
D gene: .
V gene: TRBV24-1
J gene: TRBJ2-3
clone size: .

CDR3 protein: CASGAGVDTGELFF
CDR3 DNA: TGCGCCAGCGGGGCAGGGGTCGACACCGGGGAGCTGTTTTTT
D gene: .
V gene: TRBV10-1
J gene: TRBJ2-2
clone size: few

CDR3 protein: CASSYFPSASSNYGYTF
CDR3 DNA: TGTGCCAGCAGTTACTTCCCTTCCGCCAGCTCAAACTATGGCTACACCTTC
D gene: .
V gene: TRBV6-5
J gene: TRBJ1-2
clone size: .

CDR3 protein: CASSRVGAGELFF
CDR3 DNA: TGTGCCAGCAGCCGAGTTGGGGCCGGGGAGCTGTTTTTT
D gene: .
V gene: TRBV7-3
J gene: TRBJ2-2
clone size: many

CDR3 protein: CAISRQGDEKLFF
CDR3 DNA: TGTGCCATCAGTCGACAGGGCGATGAAAAACTGTTTTTT
D gene: TRBD1
V gene: TRBV10-3
J gene: TRBJ1-4
clone size: once

CDR3 protein: CASGKANTYEQYF
CDR3 DNA: TGTGCCAGTGGCAAGGCAAATACCTACGAGCAGTACTTC
D gene: .
V gene: TRBV12-3/TRBV12-4
J gene: TRBJ2-7
clone size: few

CDR3 protein: CASSLGGTMNTEAFF
CDR3 DNA: TGTGCCAGCAGCTTGGGGGGCACCATGAACACTGAAGCTTTCTTT
D gene: .
V gene: TRBV9
J gene: TRBJ1-1
clone size: many

CDR3 protein: CSARDGTSGEQFF
CDR3 DNA: TGCAGTGCTAGAGACGGGACTTCCGGTGAGCAGTTCTTC
D gene: .
V gene: TRBV20-1
J gene: TRBJ2-1
clone size: .

CDR3 protein: CASNQLYGDTEAFF
CDR3 DNA: TGTGCCAGCAACCAATTATACGGGGACACTGAAGCTTTCTTT
D gene: .
V gene: TRBV6-1
J gene: TRBJ1-1
clone size: .

CDR3 protein: CATSRHDANTGELFF
CDR3 DNA: TGTGCCACCAGCAGACACGATGCTAACACCGGGGAGCTGTTTTTT
D gene: .
V gene: TRBV15
J gene: TRBJ2-2
clone size: many

CDR3 protein: CASSGGQANSYEQYF
CDR3 DNA: TGTGCCAGCAGTGGAGGACAGGCAAACTCCTACGAGCAGTACTTC
D gene: TRBD1
V gene: TRBV2
J gene: TRBJ2-7
clone size: .

CDR3 protein: CATSDTGLETQYF
CDR3 DNA: TGTGCCACCAGTGACACAGGGCTGGAGACCCAGTACTTC
D gene: .
V gene: TRBV24-1
J gene: TRBJ2-5
clone size: many

CDR3 protein: CAISEGAAAAFF
CDR3 DNA: TGTGCCATCAGTGAAGGGGCCGCCGCAGCTTTCTTT
D gene: .
V gene: TRBV10-3
J gene: TRBJ1-1
clone size: .

CDR3 protein: CASSPVGDEQYF
CDR3 DNA: TGTGCCAGCAGCCCCGTGGGGGACGAGCAGTACTTC
D gene: .
V gene: TRBV9
J gene: TRBJ2-7
clone size: .

CDR3 protein: CSVEGLGGDTEAFF
CDR3 DNA: TGCAGCGTTGAAGGACTAGGGGGAGACACTGAAGCTTTCTTT
D gene: .
V gene: TRBV29-1
J gene: TRBJ1-1
clone size: once

CDR3 protein: CASRRAEGNTIYF
CDR3 DNA: TGTGCCAGCAGACGGGCCGAGGGAAACACCATATATTTT
D gene: .
V gene: TRBV2
J gene: TRBJ1-3
clone size: few

CDR3 protein: CASSLYTSGRASETQYF
CDR3 DNA: TGTGCCAGCAGCTTATATACTAGCGGGAGGGCCTCAGAGACCCAGTACTTC
D gene: TRBD2
V gene: TRBV7-2
J gene: TRBJ2-5
clone size: few

CDR3 protein: CASKTGQGADEQYF
CDR3 DNA: TGTGCCAGCAAGACCGGACAGGGGGCGGACGAGCAGTACTTC
D gene: TRBD1
V gene: TRBV6-5
J gene: TRBJ2-7
clone size: few

CDR3 protein: CASSYRGQNGYTF
CDR3 DNA: TGTGCCAGCAGTTACAGGGGGCAGAATGGCTACACCTTC
D gene: TRBD1
V gene: TRBV6-5
J gene: TRBJ1-2
clone size: few